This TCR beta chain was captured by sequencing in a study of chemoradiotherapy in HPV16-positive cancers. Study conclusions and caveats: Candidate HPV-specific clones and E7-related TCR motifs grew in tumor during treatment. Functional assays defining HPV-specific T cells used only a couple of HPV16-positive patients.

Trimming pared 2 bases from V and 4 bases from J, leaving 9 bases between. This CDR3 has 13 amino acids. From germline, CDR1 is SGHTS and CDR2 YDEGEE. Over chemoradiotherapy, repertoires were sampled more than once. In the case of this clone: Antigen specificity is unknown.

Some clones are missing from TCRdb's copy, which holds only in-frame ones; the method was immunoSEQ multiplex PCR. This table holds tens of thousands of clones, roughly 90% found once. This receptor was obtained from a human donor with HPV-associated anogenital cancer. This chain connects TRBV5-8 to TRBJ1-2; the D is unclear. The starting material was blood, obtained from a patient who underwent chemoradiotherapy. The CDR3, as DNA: TGTGCCAGCAGCTTAGGACCCCGCTATGGCTACACCTTC. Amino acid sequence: CASSLGPRYGYTF.